These 16 T cell receptor beta chains were sequenced from one sample in a study of T cell responses to AZD1222 COVID-19 vaccine. Using immunoSEQ multiplex PCR, the repertoire was profiled, and TCRdb retains in-frame clones only, with some absent. Of 150,000 to 180,000 clones listed, 85% to 95% were seen once; the top ten hold approximately 1.5%. This specimen was peripheral blood, taken 28 days after the second AZD1222 dose. These receptors all stem from an adult who received the AZD1222 COVID-19 vaccine.

This chain uses TRBV6-6 with TRBJ1-5, with D uncertain. Germline assignment: CDR1 MNHNY and CDR2 SVGAGI (reference sequence). CDR3 size: 13 residues. Trimming pared 6 bases from V and 9 bases from J, leaving 15 bases between. CDR3 bases: TGTGCCAGCAGCTTCGCTACCTTTGCGCCCCAGCATTTT. Its protein product is CASSFATFAPQHF.

CDR3 in DNA: TGCGCCAGCAGCTTGTTGGGAAGTCAAGAGACCCAGTACTTC. Its protein product is CASSLLGSQETQYF. V usage is TRBV5-1 and J usage is TRBJ2-5; D is uncertain. V lost 1 base to trimming and J lost 2 bases, with 9 bases between them. This CDR3 has 14 amino acids. CDR1 is SGHRS and CDR2 is YFSETQ in the germline V gene.

In this sample, this clone turned up once. The rearrangement joins TRBV18 to TRBJ1-1, with D unresolved. CDR3 length: 14 residues. Germline CDR1 KGHSH, CDR2 LQKENI. Between the trimmed V and J ends, which lost 4 bases and 1 base, there was a span of 10 bases. CDR3 DNA sequence: TGTGCCAGCTCACGGGTCCACGGGAACACTGAAGCTTTCTTT. Protein sequence: CASSRVHGNTEAFF.

The chain joins TRBV11-2 to TRBJ2-1; 7 bases are a match to TRBD1. The CDR3 consists of 14 residues. The V gene end was trimmed by 5 bases and the J gene end by 8 bases; junction bases not matched to a gene: 9. The V gene's germline CDR1 is SGHAT and CDR2 FQNNGV. The CDR3 reads CASSPLTGLDEQFF. In DNA, the CDR3 is TGTGCCAGCAGCCCCCTGACAGGGCTGGATGAGCAGTTCTTC.

The V call is TRBV3-1 (or the pseudogene TRBV3-2), the J call TRBJ2-3, with a tentative D call TRBD2 (5 bases). The CDR3 runs to 18 residues. Trimming took off 4 bases at V and 1 base at J, with 21 bases between the two ends. Germline lookup yields CDR1 LGHDT and CDR2 YNNKEL (reference sequence). CDR3 amino acids: CASSRRPLDAEGTDTQYF. The CDR3, as DNA: TGTGCCAGCAGCCGCCGTCCTCTGGACGCGGAGGGCACAGATACGCAGTATTTT.

This sequence joins TRBV15 and TRBJ2-2, with D unclear. The CDR3 loop spans 15 amino acids. Trimming stripped 3 bases from V and 5 bases from J, with 13 bases between. Germline V CDR1 and CDR2: LNHNV, YYDKDF (reference sequence). The CDR3: CATSRGGRGTGELFF. The CDR3 bases are TGTGCCACCAGCAGGGGTGGGCGAGGAACCGGGGAGCTGTTTTTT.

The chain joins TRBV7-9 to TRBJ1-4; D might be TRBD1 (5 bases). The CDR3 is made up of 15 amino acids. CDR1 is SEHNR, CDR2 FQNEAQ, per germline (reference sequence). V shed 1 base and J shed 6 bases, with 12 bases lying between them. Here the CDR3 reads CASSLGRGSYEKLFF. In nucleotides, the CDR3 is TGTGCCAGCAGCTTAGGGCGGGGGAGTTATGAAAAACTGTTTTTT.

The chain employs TRBV6-5 and TRBJ1-2; 7 bases are a match to TRBD1. The V and J ends lost 2 bases and 8 bases, in that order; junction bases with no gene match: 8. This CDR3 is 14 amino acids long. Germline assignment: CDR1 MNHEY and CDR2 SVGAGI. The CDR3: CASSYRTGPWGYTF. The CDR3, as DNA: TGTGCCAGCAGTTACCGGACAGGCCCGTGGGGCTACACCTTC.

The rearrangement joins TRBV5-1 to TRBJ1-2; perhaps TRBD1 as D (6 bases). V was trimmed by 5 bases and J by 6 bases, leaving 17 bases between them. Germline CDR1 and CDR2: SGHRS and YFSETQ. The CDR3 is 14 amino acids. The CDR3 DNA reads TGCGCCAGCAGACGTGCGCAGGGGAAGGATGGCTACACCTTC. It encodes CASRRAQGKDGYTF.

The chain joins TRBV7-2 to TRBJ2-5, with TRBD2 matching 11 bases. After removal of 5 bases from V and 4 bases from J, the junction contained 9 bases not matched to a gene. CDR1 is SGHTA, CDR2 FQGNSA, per germline. This CDR3 region has 16 residues. The CDR3 DNA is TGTGCCAGCAGCCCCCCGACTAGCGGGATTAGAGAGACCCAGTACTTC. Translated: CASSPPTSGIRETQYF.

The chain combines TRBV4-1 with TRBJ2-3; 9 bases agree with TRBD2. This CDR3 contains 18 residues. The junction had 14 bases not matched to a gene; V was cut back by 4 bases and J by 3 bases. Germline CDR1 reads MGHRA; CDR2 reads YSYEKL. The CDR3 loop reads CASSRGGVAGDHTDTQYF. In DNA form, the CDR3 reads TGCGCCAGCAGCCGGGGAGGAGTAGCGGGAGACCATACAGATACGCAGTATTTT.

The genes are TRBV18 and TRBJ2-1; 14 nucleotides line up with TRBD2. This CDR3 spans 17 amino acids. V gave up 3 bases and J gave up 9 bases; unmatched junction bases: 10. Germline V gives CDR1 KGHSH, CDR2 LQKENI. The DNA of the CDR3 is TGTGCCAGCTCACCGCAACCGACTAGCGGGGGGGCAGGTGAGCAGTTCTTC. Its protein is CASSPQPTSGGAGEQFF.

V usage is TRBV7-9 and J usage is TRBJ1-2, with D unresolved. The V and J ends lost 6 bases and 2 bases respectively, with 16 bases between them. CDR3 length: 15 amino acids. Germline V gene data show CDR1 as SEHNR and CDR2 as FQNEAQ (reference sequence). The CDR3: CASRPDRSTNYGYTF. CDR3 coding DNA: TGTGCCAGCAGACCGGACCGTTCAACGAACTATGGCTACACCTTC. Drawing the rest from reference TRBV7-9 and TRBJ1-2, the complete variable domain is DTGVSQNPRHKITKRGQNVTFRCDPISEHNRLYWYRQTLGQGPEFLTYFQNEAQLEKSRLLSDRFSAERPKGSFSTLEIQRTEQGDSAMYLCASRPDRSTNYGYTFGSGTRLTVV.

This clone was seen a few times. The chain couples TRBV27 to TRBJ2-7, with 9 bases identical to TRBD2. The CDR3 is made up of 14 amino acids. CDR1 is MNHEY and CDR2 is SMNVEV in the germline V gene (reference sequence). V lost 4 bases, J lost 4 bases, and 5 bases stayed unmatched. In DNA, the CDR3 is TGTGCCAGCAGTTCAGCGGGAGGTGCGTACGAGCAGTACTTC. The encoded protein is CASSSAGGAYEQYF.

The V call is TRBV3-1 (or the pseudogene TRBV3-2), the J call TRBJ1-5; D is perhaps TRBD1 (5 bases). V dropped 1 base and J dropped 2 bases, with 12 bases sitting between them. CDR3 length: 16 residues. Germline V gives CDR1 LGHDT, CDR2 YNNKEL (reference sequence). The CDR3, as DNA: TGTGCCAGCAGCCAAGGGTCGGGGGTAGGCAATCAGCCCCAGCATTTT. It encodes CASSQGSGVGNQPQHF.

The chain has TRBV9 and TRBJ2-7; TRBD1 aligns across 10 bases. The junction had 8 bases not matched to a gene; V was cut back by 0 bases and J by 5 bases. This CDR3 region has 16 residues. The germline CDR1 and CDR2 sequences are SGDLS and YYNGEE. The CDR3 loop is CASSVAPGDRGDEQYF. DNA for the CDR3: TGTGCCAGCAGCGTAGCCCCCGGGGACAGGGGTGACGAGCAGTACTTC.